This T cell receptor beta chain appears in the sequencing data of a study of identifying expanded T cells in peripheral blood. Study-level findings and limits: Differentially abundant clones: 0.95 to 1.5 between replicates, 16.4 at around 14 days, over 18 at four.

This clone showed up just a few times. Its antigen is still unknown. V was clipped by 10 bases and J by 0 bases, with 16 bases between them. This CDR3 region has 15 residues. Germline loops: CDR1 LNHDA, CDR2 SQIVND (reference sequence). Assay used: immunoSEQ multiplex PCR; TCRdb lists only in-frame clones, some missing. The table lists 75,000 to 95,000 clones, around 84% of them singletons, with around 4% in the top ten. Sequenced material: blood. The rearrangement joins TRBV19 to TRBJ2-1, with a weak D call TRBD2 (6 bases). This clonotype originated in a person aged 18 to 69 in good health. CDR3 coding DNA: TGTGCCACTTCCCTGGCGGGAAGCTCCTACAATGAGCAGTTCTTC. As protein: CATSLAGSSYNEQFF.